This TCR beta chain was sequenced during a study of human T cells and chemical hapten exposure (dated by TCRdb to about 2021). For the wider study: For sensitization, 2% DPC in acetone was applied to a roughly 2 cm by roughly 2 cm area of upper inner arm skin. Most of the patients in the cohort were female, and the cohort covered alopecia areata with under or over 50% scalp involvement, alopecia totalis and alopecia universalis. In alopecia patients, the study followed how the peripheral blood TCR repertoire changed in vivo over primary and secondary sensitization to diphenylcyclopropenone (DPC), a hapten. Patch testing was performed on the upper back with Finn chambers containing 0.01% DPC, and the patch tests were scored after 6 days according to International Contact Dermatitis Research Group standards. Libraries were pooled for sequencing, and variation in per-sample TCR yields was attributed mainly to small differences in library volumes within the pool. Throughout the approximately 26-week study period, patients were also given weekly therapeutic DPC doses on the scalp. Blood was sampled from patients pre-sensitization (week 0) and at 2, 6 and about 24 weeks after DPC sensitization. About 28 alopecia patients gave blood for TCR sequencing at one to four time points (pre-sensitization, 2, 6 and 24 weeks). General study outcomes and caveats: After repeated subsampling, changes were observed in the strength of the expansion versus patch-test correlation and in the threshold at which the correlation became significant. Expanded TCRs formed significantly more large CDR3 similarity clusters than pre-sensitization or healthy control sets, consistent with antigen-driven responses. Because all patients had alopecia, a presumed autoimmune disease, the immune response of the patients might differ from that of healthy individuals. Patch test score correlated positively with the number of PT1 expanded TCRs, reaching significance at thresholds 8, 16 and 32 but not at 4. DPC sensitization did not change how many TCRs were above 1 in 1000 frequency, and no evidence was found of alterations in global repertoire structure.

The library was built by means of RACE. These reads were obtained on a NextSeq 500. Library preparation attached unique molecular identifiers to individual cDNA molecules for quantitative, reproducible TCR counting. Each blood RNA sample was used to sequence both TCR alpha and TCR beta chains. The study's own analysis went as follows. A median of roughly 99,000 TCRs per sample was observed, with a range of about 23,224 to 750,000. V, J and CDR3 annotation of the TCR reads was performed with the Decombinator software suite. To make PS versus PT1 abundance plots, every sample was subsampled to the same number of TCRs (28,000). Expanded TCRs were defined as absent before sensitization and observed at least eight times at the 2-week time point. TCRdb passed the public sequencing reads through fastp at Q25 and MiXCR, retaining productive beta sequences. Every entry covers one CDR3 protein and lists the most common genes and DNA from its rows. The V and J calls and clone size come from TCRdb's table, not from the authors' own analysis. For this sample there are about 110,000 distinct CDR3 sequences; 9.2% appear just once. The top ten clones comprise 3.1% of the sample.

Notes on this clonotype: Its antigen target is currently unknown. No base quality information exists; no much larger clone differs at one position.

Reading the label with the study, this specimen's time point is: patch test 2, 6 weeks after DPC sensitization. In the paper's terms, the treatment or condition label means: therapeutic diphenylcyclopropenone sensitization with weekly scalp DPC. At every patch-test visit, the blood draw took place before the patch test was put on. To be eligible, patients had to be aged 18 to 70, diagnosed with alopecia and judged suitable for DPC therapy, while pregnant patients were excluded. Total RNA was extracted from unfractionated whole blood that had been collected in Tempus Blood RNA tubes. CDR1 and CDR2, looked up from the germline V gene, are SGHTA and FQGNSA. Trimming at the junction amounts to 1 base on V and 4 bases on J, and the germline ends lie 13 bases apart. Measured from the cysteine to the phenylalanine, the CDR3 is 15 residues long. Only the CDR3 portion is preserved as DNA: 45 bases, with reading frame beginning at the first base.

The input for sequencing was whole blood, taken in connection with sensitization to the hapten diphenylcyclopropenone (DPC). Here the chain combines TRBV7-2 and TRBJ1-2, with the D segment identity uncertain. The sequence was obtained from a woman aged 40 to 55 with alopecia areata. Some clones in this sample may be carry-over from other donors' samples. The bases read TGTGCCAGCAGCTTAGGATCCGGGTTTCGCTATGGCTACACCTTC. Protein translation: CASSLGSGFRYGYTF. Beyond the CDR3, the reference TRBV7-2 and TRBJ1-2 genes provide the residues; the full variable domain reads: GAGVSQSPSNKVTEKGKDVELRCDPISGHTALYWYRQSLGQGLEFLIYFQGNSAPDKSGLPSDRFSAERTGGSVSTLTIQRTQQEDSAVYLCASSLGSGFRYGYTFGSGTRLTVV.